The 18 T cell receptor beta chains below were found in one sample sequenced in a study of blood T cell repertoires in COVID-19. Sequencing was performed with immunoSEQ multiplex PCR; in TCRdb, only in-frame clones are kept and a portion is missing. Of approximately 400,000 clones in the sample, approximately 90% were seen once. Material for sequencing was PBMCs or T cells enriched from blood (not recorded which). Receptors originate from a young woman who had recovered from COVID-19.

The V call is TRBV30, the J call TRBJ1-2, with 7 bases matching TRBD1. With V trimmed by 2 bases and J by 4 bases, 4 bases remained unmatched. The CDR3 contains 13 residues. Germline CDR1 reads GTSNPN; CDR2 reads SVGIG (reference sequence). The CDR3 spells CAWSRQGSYGYTF. Here the CDR3 DNA reads TGTGCCTGGAGTCGACAGGGAAGCTATGGCTACACCTTC.

The V call is TRBV11-3, the J call TRBJ2-7, with 8 bases fitting TRBD2. The CDR3 is made up of 14 amino acids. With V trimmed by 5 bases and J by 2 bases, 5 bases remained unmatched. The germline gives CDR1 SGHNT, CDR2 YENEEA. CDR3 sequence: CASSLTSGTYEQYF. The CDR3 DNA reads as TGTGCCAGCAGCCTAACTAGCGGAACCTACGAGCAGTACTTC. The variable domain in full, completed from reference TRBV11-3 and TRBJ2-7, reads EAGVVQSPRYKIIEKKQPVAFWCNPISGHNTLYWYLQNLGQGPELLIRYENEEAVDDSQLPKDRFSAERLKGVDSTLKIQPAELGDSAVYLCASSLTSGTYEQYFGPGTRLTVT.

The genes are TRBV5-5 and TRBJ1-2; TRBD1 is a possible D gene (5 bases). Germline CDR1 reads SGHKS; CDR2 reads YYEKEE (reference sequence). Trimming cost V 4 bases and J 12 bases, with 16 bases left between them. The CDR3 has 12 amino acids. CDR3 sequence: CASSEPSDRDTF. Here the CDR3 DNA reads TGTGCCAGCAGCGAACCGTCCGACAGAGACACCTTC.

The chain employs TRBV9 and TRBJ2-1; TRBD2 matches 10 bases. The CDR3 is made up of 21 amino acids. Germline CDR1 and CDR2: SGDLS and YYNGEE. The V gene end was trimmed by 1 base and the J gene end by 0 bases; junction bases not matched to a gene: 16. The CDR3 region is CASSVSGLGLAGESSYNEQFF. CDR3 DNA sequence: TGTGCCAGCAGCGTATCGGGACTGGGGCTAGCGGGGGAGAGCTCCTACAATGAGCAGTTCTTC.

The chain combines TRBV5-1 with TRBJ1-2, with 8 bases lining up with TRBD1. Germline V gene data show CDR1 as SGHRS and CDR2 as YFSETQ. The CDR3 runs to 13 residues. Losses at the gene ends were 3 bases for V and 6 bases for J; bases not matched to a gene: 4. CDR3 in amino acids: CASSSTTGDGYTF. The CDR3 DNA is TGCGCCAGCAGCTCGACGACAGGGGATGGCTACACCTTC.

This chain joins TRBV18 and TRBJ2-7; 7 bases are shared with TRBD1. The ends lost 5 bases at V and 7 bases at J; junction bases unmatched: 11. The CDR3 contains 14 residues. The germline V gene has CDR1 KGHSH and CDR2 LQKENI. CDR3 sequence reads: CASSSLIGTAEQYF. For the CDR3, the DNA is TGTGCCAGCTCAAGCCTAATAGGGACAGCGGAGCAGTACTTC.

This chain links TRBV29-1 with TRBJ2-5; the match to TRBD2 covers 8 bases. This CDR3 region has 12 residues. V shed 3 bases, J shed 5 bases, and the junction held 2 bases outside the gene matches. Germline CDR1 reads SQVTM; CDR2 reads ANQGSEA. CDR3 residues: CSVDPSGETQYF. In nucleotides, the CDR3 is TGCAGCGTTGATCCTAGCGGGGAGACCCAGTACTTC.

V usage is TRBV29-1 and J usage is TRBJ1-1; no definite D call. The CDR3 sequence is 10 residues long. Per the germline V gene, CDR1 is SQVTM and CDR2 is ANQGSEA. V lost 3 bases and J 8 bases, leaving 7 bases between the germline ends. The CDR3, as DNA: TGCAGCGTTGAGGCCCAGGAAGCTTTCTTT. The encoded protein is CSVEAQEAFF.

The V call is TRBV11-3, the J call TRBJ1-1; D remains unclear. This CDR3 comprises 14 residues. CDR1 is SGHNT and CDR2 is YENEEA in the germline V gene. Deletions cut 0 bases from V and 1 base from J, with 6 bases between. The CDR3 loop is CASSLDTRNTEAFF. The CDR3 DNA reads TGTGCCAGCAGCTTAGATACCAGGAACACTGAAGCTTTCTTT.

The J gene is TRBJ2-3, the V gene TRBV18; 7 bases line up with TRBD1. From germline, CDR1 is KGHSH and CDR2 LQKENI. This CDR3 region has 17 residues. Losses at the gene ends were 4 bases for V and 3 bases for J; bases not matched to a gene: 13. CDR3 nucleotides: TGTGCCAGCTCACGAAATTCCGGGACAGCTAGGACAGATACGCAGTATTTT. It translates to CASSRNSGTARTDTQYF.

The V call is TRBV6-2 or TRBV6-3, the J call TRBJ2-7; TRBD1 matches 8 bases. Per the germline V gene, CDR1 is MNHEY and CDR2 is SVGEGT. CDR3 size: 16 residues. Losses at the gene ends were 0 bases for V and 3 bases for J; bases not matched to a gene: 7. The CDR3, as DNA: TGTGCCAGCAGTTACTCGATGGGGACAGGAGGCTACGAGCAGTACTTC. Translation: CASSYSMGTGGYEQYF.

V gene TRBV5-6 combines with J gene TRBJ1-5, with D possibly being TRBD1 (5 bases). The V gene lost 0 bases and the J gene lost 7 bases, with 26 bases spanning the gap. Looked up from germline, CDR1 is SGHDT and CDR2 is YYEEEE. The CDR3 is 19 residues long. CDR3 sequence reads: CASSLGGVPLLGGSQPQHF. CDR3 DNA: TGTGCCAGCAGCTTGGGGGGGGTCCCCCTCCTCGGAGGGAGCCAGCCCCAGCATTTT.

V and J are TRBV19 and TRBJ2-2, with TRBD1 matching 8 bases. The CDR3 is 16 residues long. V was pared by 6 bases and J by 7 bases, with 13 bases of the junction left unmatched. Germline V gives CDR1 LNHDA, CDR2 SQIVND (reference sequence). CDR3 DNA sequence: TGTGCCAGTAGCCCCCTCAGGGGGCGCGATGTCGGGGAGCTGTTTTTT. It yields the protein CASSPLRGRDVGELFF. Together with reference TRBV19 and TRBJ2-2, the CDR3 gives the full variable domain: DGGITQSPKYLFRKEGQNVTLSCEQNLNHDAMYWYRQDPGQGLRLIYYSQIVNDFQKGDIAEGYSVSREKKESFPLTVTSAQKNPTAFYLCASSPLRGRDVGELFFGEGSRLTVL.

This clone showed up just once. The gene calls are TRBV4-3 and TRBJ2-7, with a weak D call TRBD2 (5 bases). Germline CDR1 and CDR2: LGHNA and YSLEER. V was shortened by 4 bases and J by 5 bases, with 15 bases between the two germline ends. The CDR3 spans 14 residues. The CDR3 protein is CASSPGSGSDEQYF. The CDR3 bases are TGCGCCAGCAGCCCCGGCTCGGGGTCCGACGAGCAGTACTTC.

The chain uses TRBV4-3 and TRBJ2-1, with TRBD2 matching 7 bases. Germline V gene data show CDR1 as LGHNA and CDR2 as YSLEER. The V and J ends lost 0 bases and 9 bases, in that order; junction bases with no gene match: 11. CDR3 length: 16 residues. The CDR3 sequence is CASSQDGGGAGFEQFF. CDR3 nucleotides: TGCGCCAGCAGCCAAGACGGCGGGGGTGCCGGGTTTGAGCAGTTCTTC.

The chain joins TRBV19 to TRBJ2-1; 8 nucleotides align to TRBD2. The CDR3 is made up of 15 amino acids. Germline CDR1 LNHDA, CDR2 SQIVND (reference sequence). Trimming took 7 bases from V and 2 from J; bases not matched to a gene: 7. The CDR3, as DNA: TGTGCCAGTACCCTAACGGGGGGGACCTACAATGAGCAGTTCTTC. Translation: CASTLTGGTYNEQFF.

V is TRBV5-1 and J is TRBJ2-1; 9 bases are shared with TRBD1. Germline trimming cut 4 bases from V and 3 bases from J; bases unmatched to any gene: 5. The CDR3 is made up of 15 amino acids. Looked up from germline, CDR1 is SGHRS and CDR2 is YFSETQ. The CDR3 loop reads CASSVRDRVYNEQFF. CDR3 DNA: TGCGCCAGCAGCGTCCGGGACAGGGTCTACAATGAGCAGTTCTTC.

This clone was seen once. This rearrangement joins TRBV30 to TRBJ1-5, with 9 nucleotides matching TRBD1. The junction had 14 bases not matched to a gene; V was cut back by 2 bases and J by 0 bases. The CDR3 runs to 19 residues. Germline V gives CDR1 GTSNPN, CDR2 SVGIG (reference sequence). CDR3 in amino acids: CAWSLRTGGFSYSNQPQHF. Written as DNA, the CDR3 is TGTGCCTGGAGTCTAAGAACAGGGGGCTTCTCTTATAGCAATCAGCCCCAGCATTTT.